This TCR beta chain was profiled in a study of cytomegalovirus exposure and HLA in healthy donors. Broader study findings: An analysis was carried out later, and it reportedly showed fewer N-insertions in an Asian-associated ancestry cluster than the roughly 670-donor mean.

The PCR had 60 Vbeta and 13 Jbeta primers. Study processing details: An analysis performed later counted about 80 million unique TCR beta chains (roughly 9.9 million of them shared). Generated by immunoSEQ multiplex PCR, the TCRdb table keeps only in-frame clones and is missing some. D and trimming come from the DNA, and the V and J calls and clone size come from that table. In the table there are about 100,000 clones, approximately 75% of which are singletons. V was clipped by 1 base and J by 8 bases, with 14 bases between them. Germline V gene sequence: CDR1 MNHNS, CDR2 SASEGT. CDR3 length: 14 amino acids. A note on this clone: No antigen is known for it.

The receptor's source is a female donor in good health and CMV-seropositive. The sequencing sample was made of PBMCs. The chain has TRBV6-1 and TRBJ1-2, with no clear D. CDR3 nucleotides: TGTGCCAGCAGTGAAGTGGCCCATCTCGGGGGCTACACCTTC. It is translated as CASSEVAHLGGYTF.